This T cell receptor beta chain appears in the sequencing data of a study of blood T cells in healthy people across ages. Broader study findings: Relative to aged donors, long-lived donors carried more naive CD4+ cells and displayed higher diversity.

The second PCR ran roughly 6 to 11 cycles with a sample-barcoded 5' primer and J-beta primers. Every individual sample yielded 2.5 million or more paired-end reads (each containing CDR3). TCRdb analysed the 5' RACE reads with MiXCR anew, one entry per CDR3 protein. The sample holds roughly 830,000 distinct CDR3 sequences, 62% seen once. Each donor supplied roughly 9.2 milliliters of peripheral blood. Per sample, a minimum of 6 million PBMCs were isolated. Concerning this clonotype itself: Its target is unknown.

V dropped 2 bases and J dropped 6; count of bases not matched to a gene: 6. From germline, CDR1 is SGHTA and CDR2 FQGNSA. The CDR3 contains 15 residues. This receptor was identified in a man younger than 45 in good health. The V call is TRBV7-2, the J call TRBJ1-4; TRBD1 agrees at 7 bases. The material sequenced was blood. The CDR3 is CASSLTGAPYEKLFF. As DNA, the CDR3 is TGTGCCAGCAGCTTAACAGGGGCCCCATATGAAAAACTGTTTTTT.